The T cell receptor (beta chain) under discussion was sequenced for a study of T-cell memory formation after mild COVID-19. This clonotype was seen only a few times. TCRdb processed the 5' RACE reads anew with MiXCR; each CDR3 protein has one entry. Of about 340,000 distinct CDR3 sequences in the sample, around 14% are singletons; the top ten hold about 20%. Trimming took 1 base from V and 8 from J, leaving 11 bases between them. The CDR3 length is 14 residues. Per the germline V gene, CDR1 is SGHVS and CDR2 is FQNEAQ. The sample comprised PBMCs or a T cell subset sorted from them (not recorded which). The source of this sequence is a young man who had mild COVID-19 (a few samples of this study predate the infection). Cell type and time point are not known. V gene TRBV7-8 combines with J gene TRBJ1-4; D remains ambiguous. The CDR3 DNA reads as TGTGCCAGCAGCTTAGGGGGTGCCGGGGAAAAACTGTTTTTT. Amino acid sequence: CASSLGGAGEKLFF.